Below are 32 T cell receptor beta chains sequenced from a single sample in a study of CD8 T cells in ankylosing spondylitis. From the 5' RACE reads, TCRdb called clonotypes with MiXCR, one entry per CDR3 protein. The sample contains under 250,000 distinct CDR3 sequences, 9.5% to 12% of which appear only once. The sample was blood, either unsorted or a sorted T cell fraction (not recorded which). The source of these receptors is a male donor with ankylosing spondylitis or in good health (not recorded which).

This clonotype was counted many times. The chain has TRBV28 and TRBJ2-6; D perhaps matches TRBD1 (5 bases). From germline, CDR1 is MDHEN and CDR2 SYDVKM. V was shortened by 6 bases and J by 1 base, with 16 bases between the two germline ends. CDR3 length equals 17 residues. The CDR3 region has the DNA TGTGCCAGCAGCCTAAGGAGCTACAGGTCTGGGGCCAACGTCCTGACTTTC. It translates to CASSLRSYRSGANVLTF.

This clonotype was detected many times. CDR3 sequence (DNA): TGCAGTGCCCCGAGCGAGGGGTACCAAGAGACCCAGTACTTC. This sequence encodes CSAPSEGYQETQYF. This chain joins TRBV20-1 and TRBJ2-5; D might be TRBD1 or TRBD2, each matching 5 bases. CDR3 size: 14 residues. V dropped 6 bases and J dropped 0 bases, with 14 bases sitting between them. The V gene's germline CDR1 is DFQATT and CDR2 SNEGSKA (reference sequence).

This clonotype occurred a few times. The V call is TRBV10-3, the J call TRBJ1-2; a weak D match, TRBD1 (5 bases). Trimming pared 5 bases from V and 4 bases from J, leaving 14 bases between. This CDR3 comprises 14 residues. Germline-derived CDR1 and CDR2 are ENHRY and SYGVKD. The DNA for the CDR3 is TGTGCCATCAGTCCCCCGGGACCGCTCTATGGCTACACCTTC. It yields the protein CAISPPGPLYGYTF.

V gene TRBV5-1 combines with J gene TRBJ1-1, with D maybe TRBD1 (6 bases). V was cut by 3 bases and J by 1 base, with 16 bases left in between. This CDR3 is 16 amino acids long. Germline V gene lookup returns CDR1 SGHRS and CDR2 YFSETQ. Here the CDR3 reads CASSSRQGSSNTEAFF. CDR3 coding DNA: TGCGCCAGCAGCTCGAGGCAGGGGAGTTCGAACACTGAAGCTTTCTTT.

This clonotype was observed at least ten times. This chain uses TRBV3-1 with TRBJ1-5; 7 bases fit TRBD1. The V segment lost 1 base and the J segment 3 bases; nucleotides outside the gene matches: 3. The CDR3 contains 15 residues. Germline CDR1 is LGHDT and CDR2 is YNNKEL (reference sequence). The chain's CDR3 is CASSQGQGINQPQHF. The CDR3 nucleotides read TGTGCCAGCAGCCAAGGACAGGGAATCAATCAGCCCCAGCATTTT.

This clonotype showed up many times. The V call is TRBV5-1, the J call TRBJ2-3, with D perhaps matching TRBD2 (5 bases). V gave up 4 bases and J gave up 1 base, with 16 bases separating them. This CDR3 is built from 16 residues. Germline assignment: CDR1 SGHRS and CDR2 YFSETQ. This CDR3 reads CASSTGPTGGTDTQYF. In DNA, the CDR3 is TGCGCCAGCAGCACCGGACCCACCGGGGGCACAGATACGCAGTATTTT.

This clonotype occurred many times. V gene TRBV5-1 combines with J gene TRBJ2-1, with a weak D call TRBD1 (5 bases). Germline V gene sequence: CDR1 SGHRS, CDR2 YFSETQ. CDR3 size: 13 residues. Trimming took 7 bases from V and 10 from J, leaving 18 bases between them. CDR3 protein: CASASLGVREQFF. CDR3 coding DNA: TGCGCCAGCGCCTCCCTAGGGGTACGGGAGCAGTTCTTC.

This clonotype was recorded at least ten times. This chain links TRBV5-5 with TRBJ2-3; 8 positions match TRBD2. The CDR3 length is 16 residues. The germline CDR1 and CDR2 sequences are SGHKS and YYEKEE (reference sequence). The V and J ends lost 3 bases and 1 base, in that order; junction bases with no gene match: 7. CDR3 protein: CASSSYLGRGTDTQYF. In nucleotides, the CDR3 is TGTGCCAGCAGCTCGTATCTCGGGAGGGGCACAGATACGCAGTATTTT.

The table lists this clonotype with many counts. V gene TRBV11-2 combines with J gene TRBJ2-4; the match to TRBD2 covers 11 bases. Germline lookup yields CDR1 SGHAT and CDR2 FQNNGV. J was trimmed by 10 bases and V by 6 bases; bases with no gene match: 5. CDR3 size: 13 residues. CDR3: CASSRTSGWIQYF. The CDR3 bases are TGTGCCAGCAGTCGGACTAGCGGGTGGATTCAGTACTTC.

This clonotype showed up many times. The chain links TRBV5-1 to TRBJ2-2; TRBD2 agrees at 12 bases. The CDR3 loop spans 16 amino acids. Germline-derived CDR1 and CDR2 are SGHRS and YFSETQ. V shed 6 bases, J shed 2 bases, and the junction held 5 bases outside the gene matches. The CDR3 loop reads CASMPSGRANTGELFF. The CDR3 DNA reads as TGCGCCAGCATGCCTAGCGGGAGGGCAAACACCGGGGAGCTGTTTTTT.

The gene calls are TRBV5-3 and TRBJ2-2; 7 bases align to TRBD2. TRBV5-3 is annotated as an ORF whose role is uncertain. Trimming took 8 bases from V and 6 from J; bases not matched to a gene: 10. The CDR3 is 14 residues long. The CDR3 here is CASGPRLASGELFF. The CDR3 nucleotides are TGTGCCAGCGGCCCTCGACTAGCCTCCGGGGAGCTGTTTTTT.

Ten or more counts support this clonotype. The J gene is TRBJ1-1, the V gene TRBV14, with unresolved D. The germline gives CDR1 SGHDN, CDR2 FVKESK. V was trimmed by 6 bases and J by 4 bases, leaving 18 bases between them. The CDR3 is 15 amino acids. The chain's CDR3 is CASRRDLNGGTEAFF. In DNA form, the CDR3 reads TGTGCCAGCAGACGAGACTTAAATGGTGGCACTGAAGCTTTCTTT.

This clonotype was detected many times. This chain links TRBV5-1 with TRBJ2-3; D remains ambiguous. CDR3 size: 13 residues. V was cut by 0 bases and J by 4 bases, with 6 bases left in between. The germline V gene has CDR1 SGHRS and CDR2 YFSETQ. The CDR3, as DNA: TGCGCCAGCAGCTTGGAGGCAGCAGATACGCAGTATTTT. Translating gives CASSLEAADTQYF.

The CDR3 sequence: CASRRQTGNTIYF. The CDR3 region has the DNA TGTGCCAGCAGAAGACAGACTGGAAACACCATATATTTT. The chain has TRBV28 and TRBJ1-3; a weak D match, TRBD1 (5 bases). The V and J ends lost 6 bases and 2 bases respectively, with 8 bases between them. Germline V gene sequence: CDR1 MDHEN, CDR2 SYDVKM. The CDR3 is made up of 13 amino acids. Together with reference TRBV28 and TRBJ1-3, the CDR3 gives the full variable domain: DVKVTQSSRYLVKRTGEKVFLECVQDMDHENMFWYRQDPGLGLRLIYFSYDVKMKEKGDIPEGYSVSREKKERFSLILESASTNQTSMYLCASRRQTGNTIYFGEGSWLTVV.

This clonotype was recorded a few times. CDR3 loop: CASSFRLAGSTETQYF. The CDR3 region has the DNA TGCGCCAGCAGCTTTCGACTAGCGGGGAGTACAGAGACCCAGTACTTC. This chain connects TRBV5-1 to TRBJ2-5; 11 bases are a match to TRBD2. Losses at the gene ends were 2 bases for V and 4 bases for J; bases not matched to a gene: 7. Germline-derived CDR1 and CDR2 are SGHRS and YFSETQ. This CDR3 contains 16 residues.

This clonotype was counted many times. V and J are TRBV25-1 and TRBJ2-5, with D hard to call. The V and J ends lost 6 bases and 1 base respectively, with 9 bases between them. The germline gives CDR1 MGHDK, CDR2 SYGVNS. The CDR3 is made up of 13 amino acids. CDR3 sequence (DNA): TGTGCCAGCAGGGAGACAACCCAAGAGACCCAGTACTTC. It encodes CASRETTQETQYF.

This clonotype showed up many times. The chain joins TRBV15 to TRBJ2-4; 7 nucleotides match TRBD2. The CDR3 runs 12 residues. V gave up 5 bases and J gave up 9 bases; unmatched junction bases: 4. Germline-derived CDR1 and CDR2 are LNHNV and YYDKDF (reference sequence). The CDR3 loop is CATSPERGIQYF. CDR3 coding DNA: TGTGCCACCAGCCCCGAGCGGGGCATTCAGTACTTC. The full variable domain, completed using reference TRBV15 and TRBJ2-4, is DAMVIQNPRYQVTQFGKPVTLSCSQTLNHNVMYWYQQKSSQAPKLLFHYYDKDFNNEADTPDNFQSRRPNTSFCFLDIRSPGLGDTAMYLCATSPERGIQYFGAGTRLSVL.

The rearrangement links TRBV19 to TRBJ1-5; no reliable D call. The CDR3 length is 11 residues. Trimming shortened V by 5 bases and J by 8 bases, and 7 bases separated the two germline ends. Per germline, CDR1 LNHDA and CDR2 SQIVND (reference sequence). The CDR3 loop reads CASSSKEPQHF. The CDR3 DNA sequence: TGTGCCAGTAGTTCCAAGGAGCCCCAGCATTTT.

This clonotype was seen only a few times. This chain uses TRBV4-2 with TRBJ1-2; no definite D call. The CDR3 extends over 13 amino acids. Germline V gene lookup returns CDR1 LGHNA and CDR2 YNFKEQ. Trimming removed 0 bases at V and 2 bases at J, with 4 bases between. The CDR3 DNA reads as TGTGCCAGCAGCCAAGAACAAAACTATGGCTACACCTTC. Encoded protein: CASSQEQNYGYTF.

This clonotype was seen a handful of times. This chain connects TRBV27 to TRBJ1-1, with a possible D match to TRBD1 (5 bases). Trimming took off 5 bases at V and 3 bases at J, with 13 bases between the two ends. The CDR3 has 14 residues. In germline, CDR1 is MNHEY, CDR2 SMNVEV (reference sequence). The CDR3 loop is CASSTPDSHTEAFF. DNA of the CDR3: TGTGCCAGCAGTACCCCCGACAGTCACACTGAAGCTTTCTTT.

This chain connects TRBV2 to TRBJ2-3, with a possible D match to TRBD2 (5 bases). This CDR3 comprises 14 residues. Looked up from germline, CDR1 is SNHLY and CDR2 is FYNNEI. With 8 bases removed from V and 0 bases from J, the gap between germline ends came to 12 bases. In DNA form, the CDR3 reads TGTGCCAGCTTAAGACTAACTAGCACAGATACGCAGTATTTT. This gives the protein CASLRLTSTDTQYF.

This clonotype was picked up many times. This chain links TRBV20-1 with TRBJ1-1; no clear D gene. The CDR3 has 14 amino acids. Trimming left V 6 bases short and J 0 bases short, with 14 bases between. Germline V gives CDR1 DFQATT, CDR2 SNEGSKA (reference sequence). In nucleotides, the CDR3 is TGCAGTGCGGGCCCACCCGGAATGAACACTGAAGCTTTCTTT. Amino acid sequence: CSAGPPGMNTEAFF.

This clonotype was found many times. V and J are TRBV20-1 and TRBJ2-7; D unclear. CDR1 is DFQATT, CDR2 SNEGSKA, per germline (reference sequence). The V end was cut by 1 base, the J end by 0 bases, with 16 bases between. This CDR3 spans 16 amino acids. The chain's CDR3 is CSARGHQTFSSYEQYF. As DNA, the CDR3 is TGCAGTGCTAGAGGACACCAAACCTTCTCCTCCTACGAGCAGTACTTC.

This clonotype was observed many times. This chain joins TRBV7-2 and TRBJ2-7; tentative D call: TRBD2 (5 bases). The CDR3 has 13 amino acids. CDR1 and CDR2 from the germline V gene are SGHTA and FQGNSA. With 5 bases removed from V and 4 bases from J, the gap between germline ends came to 12 bases. In DNA form, the CDR3 reads TGTGCCAGCAGCCCATCCCCGGGGTACGAGCAGTACTTC. It yields the protein CASSPSPGYEQYF. The full variable domain, with the rest looked up from reference TRBV7-2 and TRBJ2-7, is GAGVSQSPSNKVTEKGKDVELRCDPISGHTALYWYRQSLGQGLEFLIYFQGNSAPDKSGLPSDRFSAERTGGSVSTLTIQRTQQEDSAVYLCASSPSPGYEQYFGPGTRLTVT.

This clonotype was found many times. The chain recombines TRBV29-1 with TRBJ2-5; 8 bases line up with TRBD2. This CDR3 is 14 amino acids long. CDR1 and CDR2 from the germline V gene are SQVTM and ANQGSEA. The V and J ends lost 6 bases and 1 base, in that order; junction bases with no gene match: 7. The CDR3 coding sequence is TGCAGCGTCGATAGCGGGGACTTCCAAGAGACCCAGTACTTC. Its protein product is CSVDSGDFQETQYF. The entire variable domain, with the rest obtained from reference TRBV29-1 and TRBJ2-5, is as follows: SAVISQKPSRDICQRGTSLTIQCQVDSQVTMMFWYRQQPGQSLTLIATANQGSEATYESGFVIDKFPISRPNLTFSTLTVSNMSPEDSSIYLCSVDSGDFQETQYFGPGTRLLVL.

This chain joins TRBV5-1 and TRBJ2-3; D perhaps matches TRBD2 (5 bases). Germline V gene data show CDR1 as SGHRS and CDR2 as YFSETQ. The CDR3 contains 16 residues. V dropped 4 bases and J dropped 5 bases, with 20 bases sitting between them. CDR3 in DNA: TGCGCCAGCAGCCAGGCTGAGGGAGCGGCCGGAGATACGCAGTATTTT. It codes for CASSQAEGAAGDTQYF.

This clonotype was counted many times. The chain is built from TRBV20-1 and TRBJ2-1; D is perhaps TRBD1 (5 bases). The germline V gene has CDR1 DFQATT and CDR2 SNEGSKA (reference sequence). This CDR3 has 14 residues. V lost 2 bases and J lost 6, with 14 bases in between. CDR3 nucleotide sequence: TGCAGTGCTAGACTGGGGCGCGTGGTCAATGAGCAGTTCTTC. Its protein product is CSARLGRVVNEQFF.

The sample holds many counts of this clonotype. V and J are TRBV12-3 or TRBV12-4 and TRBJ1-1; a weak D match, TRBD1 (6 bases). V lost 7 bases and J 6 bases, leaving 18 bases between the germline ends. The CDR3 runs 14 residues. In nucleotides, the CDR3 is TGTGCCAGCACCGCGACAGGCCTAAGGGCTGAAGCTTTCTTT. It codes for CASTATGLRAEAFF.

This clonotype came up many times. This chain joins TRBV20-1 and TRBJ2-3; the match to TRBD2 covers 8 bases. Germline-derived CDR1 and CDR2 are DFQATT and SNEGSKA (reference sequence). This CDR3 is built from 12 residues. The trim removed 5 bases at V and 14 bases at J, leaving 12 bases unmatched. CDR3 protein: CSAEHAGGLTYF. CDR3 in DNA: TGCAGTGCTGAACACGCGGGAGGTCTAACGTATTTT.

The chain uses TRBV7-8 and TRBJ1-2; 8 bases are shared with TRBD1. Germline assignment: CDR1 SGHVS and CDR2 FQNEAQ. V was pared by 8 bases and J by 4 bases, with 9 bases of the junction left unmatched. The length of the CDR3 is 14 residues. Here the CDR3 reads CASQQGGPFYGYTF. DNA of the CDR3: TGTGCCAGCCAACAGGGGGGGCCTTTCTATGGCTACACCTTC. Variable domain in full (rest from reference TRBV7-8 and TRBJ1-2): GAGVSQSPRYKVAKRGQDVALRCDPISGHVSLFWYQQALGQGPEFLTYFQNEAQLDKSGLPSDRFFAERPEGSVSTLKIQRTQQEDSAVYLCASQQGGPFYGYTFGSGTRLTVV.

This clonotype came up many times. The chain carries TRBV12-3 or TRBV12-4 and TRBJ2-5; 13 bases align to TRBD2. CDR3 length: 15 amino acids. Losses at the gene ends were 6 bases for V and 3 bases for J; bases not matched to a gene: 4. The CDR3 sequence: CASRVGLAGEETQYF. The CDR3 DNA is TGTGCCAGCAGGGTAGGACTAGCGGGAGAAGAGACCCAGTACTTC.

V and J are TRBV9 and TRBJ2-3; D is unclear. Trimming left V 0 bases short and J 3 bases short, with 11 bases between. This CDR3 is 15 amino acids long. Germline V gene data show CDR1 as SGDLS and CDR2 as YYNGEE. The CDR3 DNA is TGTGCCAGCAGCGTAGCCCCATCCGCGACAGATACGCAGTATTTT. Its translation: CASSVAPSATDTQYF.